The 22 T cell receptor beta chains below all came from one sample that was sequenced in a study of breast tumors, draining lymph nodes, adjacent tissues. TCRdb reprocessed the multiplex PCR reads via MiXCR and lists one record per CDR3 protein. The sample yields tens of thousands of distinct CDR3 sequences, around 40% seen once. The sequencing sample was made of breast tumor tissue. The receptors stem from a female donor with breast cancer. Some clones in this sample may be carry-over from other donors' samples.

This clonotype was picked up many times. The chain combines TRBV11-3 with TRBJ2-3, with TRBD2 as a possible D gene (5 bases). This CDR3 spans 13 amino acids. Looked up from germline, CDR1 is SGHNT and CDR2 is YENEEA. V was shortened by 1 base and J by 8 bases, with 10 bases between the two germline ends. CDR3 amino acids: CASSLGRRGTQYF. The CDR3 coding sequence is TGTGCCAGCAGCTTAGGGAGGCGAGGTACGCAGTATTTT.

This chain uses TRBV20-1 with TRBJ1-6; D is ambiguous. Between the trimmed V and J ends, which lost 5 bases and 7 bases, there was a span of 15 bases. There are 14 residues in the CDR3. Germline V gene lookup returns CDR1 DFQATT and CDR2 SNEGSKA (reference sequence). CDR3 sequence: CSADPRQGNSPLHF. In DNA form, the CDR3 reads TGCAGTGCTGACCCCCGGCAAGGCAATTCACCCCTCCACTTT.

This clonotype came up many times. The J gene is TRBJ2-1, the V gene TRBV4-2; perhaps TRBD1 as D (5 bases). Between the trimmed V and J ends, which lost 5 bases and 4 bases, there was a span of 15 bases. CDR3 size: 15 residues. The germline V gene has CDR1 LGHNA and CDR2 YNFKEQ. The CDR3 nucleotides are TGTGCCAGCAGCAAACAGACAGCTAGATACAATGAGCAGTTCTTC. It is translated as CASSKQTARYNEQFF.

The chain is built from TRBV6-1 and TRBJ2-1, with D perhaps assigned TRBD1 or TRBD2 (6 bases each). Trimming removed 2 bases at V and 4 bases at J, with 12 bases between. The CDR3 extends over 15 amino acids. Germline-derived CDR1 and CDR2 are MNHNS and SASEGT. CDR3: CASSEPGGVYNEQFF. CDR3 DNA sequence: TGTGCCAGCAGTGAACCCGGGGGCGTGTACAATGAGCAGTTCTTC.

Ten or more counts support this clonotype. The chain uses TRBV4-1 and TRBJ1-2; D is uncertain. The CDR3 extends over 16 amino acids. Germline V gene lookup returns CDR1 MGHRA and CDR2 YSYEKL. V was cut by 0 bases and J by 4 bases, with 15 bases left in between. CDR3 sequence (DNA): TGCGCCAGCAGCCAAGAAATACGAGGGTTGGCCTATGGCTACACCTTC. This encodes CASSQEIRGLAYGYTF.

The CDR3 nucleotides are TGTGCCAACGGCCCGGACAGGGGCTATGGCTACACCTTC. Translated, it gives CANGPDRGYGYTF. The genes are TRBV7-2 and TRBJ1-2; 9 nucleotides agree with TRBD1. CDR1 and CDR2 from the germline V gene are SGHTA and FQGNSA. The CDR3 runs to 13 residues. Germline trimming cut 10 bases from V and 4 bases from J; bases unmatched to any gene: 7.

This clonotype was seen a single time. An end of the junction does not agree with germline; a read error may underlie this. The V gene is TRBV28, the J gene TRBJ2-5; D is uncertain. Looked up from germline, CDR1 is MDHEN and CDR2 is SYDVKM. The CDR3 contains 14 residues. The CDR3 is CACSFSPDQETQYF. The CDR3 region has the DNA TGTGCCTGCAGTTTCTCCCCGGACCAAGAGACCCAGTACTTC.

At least ten counts were recorded for this clonotype. J is TRBJ2-5 and V is TRBV3-1; tentatively, D is TRBD1 (7 bases). The germline V gene encodes CDR1 LGHDT and CDR2 YNNKEL (reference sequence). This CDR3 has 14 amino acids. V lost 4 bases and J 2 bases, leaving 11 bases between the germline ends. The chain's CDR3 is CASSPGDRQETQYF. CDR3 sequence (DNA): TGTGCCAGCAGCCCGGGGGACAGACAAGAGACCCAGTACTTC.

This clonotype has a handful of counts. This sequence joins TRBV12-3 or TRBV12-4 and TRBJ1-1, with D maybe TRBD1 (5 bases). V lost 0 bases, J lost 8 bases, and 10 bases lay in between. The CDR3 consists of 13 residues. The CDR3 DNA reads TGTGCCAGCAGTTTAGCTCAGCGGGGGGAAGCTTTCTTT. It encodes CASSLAQRGEAFF.

About this clonotype: This may be a read error: a much more frequent sequence differs by one nucleotide. V is TRBV11-3 and J is TRBJ2-1; weak D call: TRBD1 (5 bases). Per germline, CDR1 SGHNT and CDR2 YENEEA. The ends were cut back, 7 bases at V and 6 bases at J, with 16 bases in the middle. CDR3 length: 14 amino acids. The CDR3: CASKGAQAANEQFF. Written as DNA, the CDR3 is TGTGCCAGCAAAGGGGCCCAGGCCGCCAATGAGCAGTTCTTC.

Regarding this clonotype: Because it lacks the conserved phenylalanine or tryptophan at the end, this CDR3 is likely a read error. This chain connects TRBV7-3 to TRBJ2-5; 8 bases align to TRBD2. Near its end, the DNA agrees better with TRBJ2-1, so the J call may be wrong. Germline values: CDR1 SGHTA, CDR2 FQGTGA. CDR3 length equals 15 residues. For the CDR3, the DNA is TGTGCCGGCAGCCCTTACTGGACTAGCCCCAGTGAGCAGTTCTCC. This gives the protein CAGSPYWTSPSEQFS.

The chain links TRBV20-1 to TRBJ1-3, with D hard to call. Germline CDR1 and CDR2: DFQATT and SNEGSKA (reference sequence). This CDR3 contains 13 residues. The V gene lost 5 bases and the J gene lost 4 bases, with 12 bases spanning the gap. CDR3 region: CSALRAGGNTIYF. Here the CDR3 DNA reads TGCAGTGCTCTCCGGGCGGGGGGAAACACCATATATTTT.

V gene TRBV7-6 combines with J gene TRBJ1-5; D not resolved. CDR3 size: 14 residues. The germline V and J ends were trimmed by 5 bases and 11 bases, with 19 bases remaining between them. In germline, CDR1 is SGHVS, CDR2 FNYEAQ. The CDR3 nucleotides are TGTGCCAGCAGCCCACACGGGATACAAGAGACCCAGCATTTT. Encoded protein: CASSPHGIQETQHF.

This sequence joins TRBV2 and TRBJ2-3; D not resolved. Trimming removed 7 bases from V and 6 bases from J, with 14 bases in between. CDR1 is SNHLY, CDR2 FYNNEI, per germline. This CDR3 region has 13 residues. The CDR3 spells CASTHGRRDTQYF. The CDR3 DNA reads as TGTGCCAGCACCCACGGCAGACGTGATACGCAGTATTTT.

This clonotype was recorded only once. A read error may produce the germline difference seen at one junction end. This chain links TRBV24-1 with TRBJ2-7, with 8 bases matching TRBD1. The germline gives CDR1 KGHDR, CDR2 SFDVKD. CDR3 length: 16 residues. The CDR3: CAASNTGQGDIYEQYF. The DNA for the CDR3 is TGTGCCGCCAGTAATACAGGACAGGGAGACATCTACGAGCAGTACTTC.

Regarding this clonotype: The junction shows a germline mismatch at one end, possibly a read error. The chain links TRBV11-1 to TRBJ2-1, with D hard to call. The CDR3 spans 13 residues. CDR1 is SGHAT, CDR2 FQDESV, per germline (reference sequence). CDR3 in amino acids: CASSLDAYNGQFF. The CDR3 nucleotides are TGTGCTAGCAGCTTGGACGCGTACAATGGGCAGTTCTTC.

A word on this clonotype: A much larger clone lies a single base off, so this may be a read error. The CDR3 DNA reads TGTGCCAGCAGTTTTCCCCGACAGGGGGCTAGGGGCTACACCTTC. Its protein product is CASSFPRQGARGYTF. V is TRBV12-3 or TRBV12-4 and J is TRBJ1-2, with 10 bases aligning to TRBD1. CDR3 length equals 15 residues. V was pared by 3 bases and J by 8 bases, with 9 bases of the junction left unmatched.

Comments on this clonotype: This may come from a read error, since a much larger clone is one base off. The CDR3 is CASSLATAFYNEQFF. In DNA form, the CDR3 reads TGTGCCAGCAGCTTGGCGACTGCGTTTTACAATGAGCAGTTCTTC. The rearrangement links TRBV5-4 to TRBJ2-1, with unresolved D. Trimming removed 0 bases at V and 4 bases at J, with 11 bases between. Germline-derived CDR1 and CDR2 are SGHNT and YYREEE (reference sequence). The CDR3 covers 15 residues. Supplemented by reference TRBV5-4 and TRBJ2-1, the full variable domain reads ETGVTQSPTHLIKTRGQQVTLRCSSQSGHNTVSWYQQALGQGPQFIFQYYREEENGRGNFPPRFSGLQFPNYSSELNVNALELDDSALYLCASSLATAFYNEQFFGPGTRLTVL.

This rearrangement joins TRBV6-5 to TRBJ2-7; a weak D match, TRBD1 (5 bases). Per the germline V gene, CDR1 is MNHEY and CDR2 is SVGAGI. The CDR3 sequence is 10 residues long. Trimming pared 8 bases from V and 6 bases from J, leaving 8 bases between. This CDR3 reads CASSGSEQYF. CDR3 in DNA: TGTGCCAGCTCAGGGTCCGAGCAGTACTTC.

This chain joins TRBV4-2 and TRBJ2-7; 7 nucleotides match TRBD1. The germline gives CDR1 LGHNA, CDR2 YNFKEQ. The CDR3 loop spans 16 amino acids. V lost 0 bases and J lost 12; bases outside the gene matches: 17. For the CDR3, the DNA is TGTGCCAGCAGCCAAGAGATGGGACAGTCCTCTACGAAGCCGTACTTC. This sequence encodes CASSQEMGQSSTKPYF.

This clonotype occurred many times. The chain uses TRBV10-3 and TRBJ1-2; D not resolved. The V end lost 0 bases, the J end lost 7 bases, and 9 bases lay between the germline ends. The CDR3 totals 13 residues. CDR1 is ENHRY and CDR2 is SYGVKD in the germline V gene. The CDR3 DNA sequence: TGTGCCATCAGTGAGTCGAGGCGGGTTGGCTACACCTTC. Translating gives CAISESRRVGYTF.

This clonotype was picked up many times. The chain carries TRBV2 and TRBJ2-1; 12 bases match TRBD2. In germline, CDR1 is SNHLY, CDR2 FYNNEI. The CDR3 spans 14 residues. With V trimmed by 8 bases and J by 7 bases, 6 bases remained unmatched. The CDR3 DNA reads TGTGCCAGCTCTAGCGGGAGGGCCACTAATGAGCAGTTCTTC. This sequence encodes CASSSGRATNEQFF.